This TCR beta chain stems from a study of early T cells in non-severe SARS-CoV-2 infection. Study at large: Unpaired chains resulted from sequencing bulk RNA of unsorted whole blood. Findings of the study overall: Anti-spike CD8 specificities were favored by VDJdb matching, whose results missed private and CD4 specificities.

Researchers attached unique molecular identifiers to individual cDNA molecules. TCRdb processed the 5' RACE reads anew with MiXCR; each CDR3 protein has one entry. This sample has some 64,000 distinct CDR3 sequences; approximately 13% occur once, and the top ten carry about 7.7%. This CDR3 comprises 16 residues. Germline V gives CDR1 KGHDR, CDR2 SFDVKD. Points on this clonotype: The antigen is not known. Compared with germline, one end of the junction differs, possibly owing to a read error.

The rearrangement uses TRBV24-1 and TRBJ2-1; D perhaps matches TRBD2 (6 bases). The source material was whole blood. The sequence was obtained from an adult who was a healthcare worker with PCR-confirmed SARS-CoV-2 infection or an uninfected control (not recorded which). The CDR3 sequence is CATKAGGAEGSNERFF. CDR3 in DNA: TGTGCCACCAAGGCAGGAGGAGCGGAGGGATCCAATGAGCGGTTCTTC.